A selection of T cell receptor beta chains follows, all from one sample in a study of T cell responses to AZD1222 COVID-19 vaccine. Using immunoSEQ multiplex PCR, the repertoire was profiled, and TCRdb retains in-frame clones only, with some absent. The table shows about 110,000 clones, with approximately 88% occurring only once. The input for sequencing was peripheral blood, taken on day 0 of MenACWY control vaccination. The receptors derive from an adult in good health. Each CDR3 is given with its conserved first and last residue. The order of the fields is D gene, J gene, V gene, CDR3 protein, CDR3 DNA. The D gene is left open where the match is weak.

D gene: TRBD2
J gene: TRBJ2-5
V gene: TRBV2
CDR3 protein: CASRFGSGGSETQYF
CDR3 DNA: TGTGCCAGCAGATTCGGAAGCGGGGGGTCAGAGACCCAGTACTTC

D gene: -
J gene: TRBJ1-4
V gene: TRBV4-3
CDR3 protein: CASSQPTGSNEKLFF
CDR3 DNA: TGCGCCAGCAGCCAACCGACAGGAAGTAATGAAAAACTGTTTTTT

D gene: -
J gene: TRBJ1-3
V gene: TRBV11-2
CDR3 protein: CASSLDQGNTIYF
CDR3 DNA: TGTGCCAGCAGCTTAGATCAAGGAAACACCATATATTTT

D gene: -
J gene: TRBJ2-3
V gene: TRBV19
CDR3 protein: CASSIGSPVTDTQYF
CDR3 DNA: TGTGCCAGTAGTATAGGGAGCCCCGTGACAGATACGCAGTATTTT

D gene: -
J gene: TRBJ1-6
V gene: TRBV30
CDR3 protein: CAWSGKSSYNSPLHF
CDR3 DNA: TGTGCCTGGAGTGGGAAGAGCTCCTATAATTCACCCCTCCACTTT

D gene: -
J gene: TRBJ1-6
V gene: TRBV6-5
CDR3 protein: CASSSDRGGSPLHF
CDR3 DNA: TGTGCCAGCAGCTCAGACAGAGGAGGGTCACCCCTCCACTTT

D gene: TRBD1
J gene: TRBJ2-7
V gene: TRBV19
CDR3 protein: CASSISGTGITREQYF
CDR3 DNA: TGTGCCAGTAGTATCTCCGGGACAGGGATTACCCGCGAGCAGTACTTC

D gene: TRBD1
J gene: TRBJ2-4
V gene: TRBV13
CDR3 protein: CASRRRGGMAKNIQYF
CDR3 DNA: TGTGCCAGCAGACGACGAGGGGGCATGGCCAAAAACATTCAGTACTTC

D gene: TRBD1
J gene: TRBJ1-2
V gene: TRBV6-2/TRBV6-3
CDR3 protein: CASSRTGGNYGYTF
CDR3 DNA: TGTGCCAGCAGTCGGACAGGGGGTAACTATGGCTACACCTTC

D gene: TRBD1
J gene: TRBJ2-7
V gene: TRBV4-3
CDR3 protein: CASSQVLATGGYYEQYF
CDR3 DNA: TGCGCCAGCAGCCAAGTCTTAGCGACAGGGGGCTACTACGAGCAGTACTTC

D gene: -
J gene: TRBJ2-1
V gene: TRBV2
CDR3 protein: CASLVLSYNEQFF
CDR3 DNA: TGTGCCAGCCTGGTGCTATCCTACAATGAGCAGTTCTTC